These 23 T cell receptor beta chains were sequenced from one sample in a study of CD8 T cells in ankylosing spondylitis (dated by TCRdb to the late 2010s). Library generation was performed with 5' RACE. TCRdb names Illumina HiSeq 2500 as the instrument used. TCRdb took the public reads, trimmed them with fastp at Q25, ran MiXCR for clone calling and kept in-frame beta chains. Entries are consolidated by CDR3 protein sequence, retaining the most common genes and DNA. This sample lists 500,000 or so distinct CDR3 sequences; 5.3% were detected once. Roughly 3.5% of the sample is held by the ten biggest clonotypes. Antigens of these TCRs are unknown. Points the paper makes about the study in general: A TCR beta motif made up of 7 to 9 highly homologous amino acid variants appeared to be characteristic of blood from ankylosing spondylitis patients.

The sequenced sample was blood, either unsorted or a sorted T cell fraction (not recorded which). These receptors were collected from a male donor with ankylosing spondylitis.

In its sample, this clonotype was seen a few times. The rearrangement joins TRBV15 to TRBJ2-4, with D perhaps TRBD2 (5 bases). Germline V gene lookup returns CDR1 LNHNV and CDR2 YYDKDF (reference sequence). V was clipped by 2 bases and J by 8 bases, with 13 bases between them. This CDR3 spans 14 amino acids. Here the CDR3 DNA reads TGTGCCACCAGCAGACAGGCGGACTTCTACATTCAGTACTTC. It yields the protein CATSRQADFYIQYF. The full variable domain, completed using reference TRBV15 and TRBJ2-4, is DAMVIQNPRYQVTQFGKPVTLSCSQTLNHNVMYWYQQKSSQAPKLLFHYYDKDFNNEADTPDNFQSRRPNTSFCFLDIRSPGLGDTAMYLCATSRQADFYIQYFGAGTRLSVL.

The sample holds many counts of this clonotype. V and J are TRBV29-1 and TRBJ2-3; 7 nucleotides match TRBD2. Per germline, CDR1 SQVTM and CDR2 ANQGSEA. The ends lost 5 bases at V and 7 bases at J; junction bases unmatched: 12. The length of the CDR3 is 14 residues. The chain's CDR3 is CSVPLPAGTNTQYF. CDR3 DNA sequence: TGCAGCGTTCCCCTCCCGGCCGGGACTAATACGCAGTATTTT.

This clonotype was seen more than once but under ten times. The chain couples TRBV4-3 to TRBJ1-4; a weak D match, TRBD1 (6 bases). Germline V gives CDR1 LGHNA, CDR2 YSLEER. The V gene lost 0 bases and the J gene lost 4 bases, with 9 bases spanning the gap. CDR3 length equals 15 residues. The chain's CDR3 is CASSQDRGLNEKLFF. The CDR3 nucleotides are TGCGCCAGCAGCCAAGACAGGGGACTTAATGAAAAACTGTTTTTT.

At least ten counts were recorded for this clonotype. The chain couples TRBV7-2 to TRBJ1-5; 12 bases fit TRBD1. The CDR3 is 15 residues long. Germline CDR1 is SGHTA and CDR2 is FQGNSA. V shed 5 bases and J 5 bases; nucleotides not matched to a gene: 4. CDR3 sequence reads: CASSPGQGAYQPQHF. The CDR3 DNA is TGTGCCAGCAGCCCGGGACAGGGGGCCTATCAGCCCCAGCATTTT.

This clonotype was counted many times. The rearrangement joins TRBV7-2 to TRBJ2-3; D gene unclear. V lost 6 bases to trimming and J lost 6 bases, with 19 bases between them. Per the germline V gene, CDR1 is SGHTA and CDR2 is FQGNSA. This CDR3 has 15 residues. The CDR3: CASRSGPTLRDTQYF. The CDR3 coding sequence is TGTGCCAGCAGGTCGGGTCCGACCCTACGGGATACGCAGTATTTT.

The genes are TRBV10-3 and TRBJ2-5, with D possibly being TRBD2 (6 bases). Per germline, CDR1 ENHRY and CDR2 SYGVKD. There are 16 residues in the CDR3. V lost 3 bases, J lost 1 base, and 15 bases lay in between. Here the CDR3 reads CAISEFEGGAQETQYF. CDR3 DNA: TGTGCCATCAGTGAATTCGAAGGCGGGGCCCAAGAGACCCAGTACTTC.

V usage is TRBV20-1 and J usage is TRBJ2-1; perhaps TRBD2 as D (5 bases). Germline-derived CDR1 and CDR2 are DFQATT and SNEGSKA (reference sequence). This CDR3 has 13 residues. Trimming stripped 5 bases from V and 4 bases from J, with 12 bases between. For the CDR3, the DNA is TGCAGTGCTGGGCAGTGGAGGTACAATGAGCAGTTCTTC. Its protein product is CSAGQWRYNEQFF.

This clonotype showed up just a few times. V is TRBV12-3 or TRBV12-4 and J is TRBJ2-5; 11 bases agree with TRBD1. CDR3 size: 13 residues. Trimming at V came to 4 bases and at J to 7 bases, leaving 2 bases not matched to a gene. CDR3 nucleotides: TGTGCCAGCAGTTCGGGGACAGGGGGGACCCAGTACTTC. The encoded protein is CASSSGTGGTQYF.

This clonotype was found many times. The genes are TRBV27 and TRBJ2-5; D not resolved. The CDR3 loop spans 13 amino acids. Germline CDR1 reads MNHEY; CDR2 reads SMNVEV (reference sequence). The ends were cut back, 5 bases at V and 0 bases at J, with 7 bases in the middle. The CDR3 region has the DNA TGTGCCAGCAGTATACTGTACCAAGAGACCCAGTACTTC. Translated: CASSILYQETQYF.

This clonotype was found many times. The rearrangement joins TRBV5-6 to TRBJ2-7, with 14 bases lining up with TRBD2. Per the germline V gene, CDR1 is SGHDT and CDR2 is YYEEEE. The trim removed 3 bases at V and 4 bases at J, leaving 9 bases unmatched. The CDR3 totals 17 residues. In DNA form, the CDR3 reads TGTGCCAGCAGCTCGGGACTAGCGGGAGCAAGAGGGTACGAGCAGTACTTC. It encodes CASSSGLAGARGYEQYF.

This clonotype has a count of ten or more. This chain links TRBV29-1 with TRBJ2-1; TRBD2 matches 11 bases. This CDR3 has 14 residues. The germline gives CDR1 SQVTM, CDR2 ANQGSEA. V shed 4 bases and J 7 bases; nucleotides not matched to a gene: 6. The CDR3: CSVVRLAGLNEQFF. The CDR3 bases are TGCAGCGTTGTTAGACTAGCGGGATTAAATGAGCAGTTCTTC.

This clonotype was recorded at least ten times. CDR3 in DNA: TGTGCCAGCAGCTCACAGGGGTTCACCGGGGAGCTGTTTTTT. It encodes CASSSQGFTGELFF. This chain joins TRBV7-2 and TRBJ2-2, with 7 bases that match TRBD1. CDR1 is SGHTA, CDR2 FQGNSA, per germline. The CDR3 covers 14 residues. V shed 4 bases, J shed 4 bases, and the junction held 3 bases outside the gene matches.

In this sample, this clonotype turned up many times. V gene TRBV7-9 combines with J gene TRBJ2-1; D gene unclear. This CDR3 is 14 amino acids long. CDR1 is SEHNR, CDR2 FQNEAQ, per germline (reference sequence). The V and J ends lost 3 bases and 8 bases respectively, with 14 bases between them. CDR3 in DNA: TGTGCCAGCAGCTTTTCTAACCCCCTCGATGAGCAGTTCTTC. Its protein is CASSFSNPLDEQFF.

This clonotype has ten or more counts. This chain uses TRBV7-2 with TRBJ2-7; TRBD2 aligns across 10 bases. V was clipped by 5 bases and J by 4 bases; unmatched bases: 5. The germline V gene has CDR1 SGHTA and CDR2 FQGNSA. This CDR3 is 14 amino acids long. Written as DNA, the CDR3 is TGTGCCAGCAGCCCGAGCGGGAGGGCGTACGAGCAGTACTTC. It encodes CASSPSGRAYEQYF.

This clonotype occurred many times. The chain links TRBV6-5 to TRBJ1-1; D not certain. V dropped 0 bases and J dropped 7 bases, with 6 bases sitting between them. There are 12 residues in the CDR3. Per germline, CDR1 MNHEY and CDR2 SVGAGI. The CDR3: CASSYSTGEAFF. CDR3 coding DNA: TGTGCCAGCAGTTACTCGACCGGTGAAGCTTTCTTT.

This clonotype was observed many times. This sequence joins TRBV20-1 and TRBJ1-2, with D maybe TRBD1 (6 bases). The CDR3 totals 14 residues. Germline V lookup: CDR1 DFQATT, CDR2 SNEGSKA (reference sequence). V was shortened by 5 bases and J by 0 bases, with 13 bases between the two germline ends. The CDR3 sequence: CSAGGTLANYGYTF. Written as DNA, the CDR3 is TGCAGTGCTGGAGGGACACTAGCTAACTATGGCTACACCTTC.

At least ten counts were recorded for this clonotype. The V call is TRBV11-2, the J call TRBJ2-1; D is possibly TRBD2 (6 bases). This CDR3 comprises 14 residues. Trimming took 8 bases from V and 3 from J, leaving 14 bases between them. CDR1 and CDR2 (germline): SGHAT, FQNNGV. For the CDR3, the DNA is TGTGCCAGCGCAATTGGGGGGATCTACAATGAGCAGTTCTTC. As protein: CASAIGGIYNEQFF. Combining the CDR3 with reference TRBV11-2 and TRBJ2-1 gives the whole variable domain EAGVAQSPRYKIIEKRQSVAFWCNPISGHATLYWYQQILGQGPKLLIQFQNNGVVDDSQLPKDRFSAERLKGVDSTLKIQPAKLEDSAVYLCASAIGGIYNEQFFGPGTRLTVL.

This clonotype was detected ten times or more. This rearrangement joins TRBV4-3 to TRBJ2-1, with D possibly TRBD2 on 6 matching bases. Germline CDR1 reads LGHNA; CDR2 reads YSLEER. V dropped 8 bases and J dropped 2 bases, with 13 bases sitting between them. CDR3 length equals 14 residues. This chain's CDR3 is CASGRDAAYNEQFF. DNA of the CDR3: TGCGCCAGCGGGCGGGATGCGGCCTACAATGAGCAGTTCTTC.

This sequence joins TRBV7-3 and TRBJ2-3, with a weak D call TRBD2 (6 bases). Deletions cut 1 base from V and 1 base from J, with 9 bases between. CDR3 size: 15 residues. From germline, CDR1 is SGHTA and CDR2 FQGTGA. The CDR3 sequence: CASSLNPSGTDTQYF. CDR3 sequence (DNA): TGTGCCAGCAGCTTAAATCCTAGCGGCACAGATACGCAGTATTTT.

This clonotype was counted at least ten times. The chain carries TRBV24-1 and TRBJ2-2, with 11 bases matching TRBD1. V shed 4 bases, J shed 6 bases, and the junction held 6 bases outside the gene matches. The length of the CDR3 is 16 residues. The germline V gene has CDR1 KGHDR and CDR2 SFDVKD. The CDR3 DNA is TGTGCCACCAGTGAACCGGGACAGGGGGTCGCCGGGGAGCTGTTTTTT. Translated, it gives CATSEPGQGVAGELFF.

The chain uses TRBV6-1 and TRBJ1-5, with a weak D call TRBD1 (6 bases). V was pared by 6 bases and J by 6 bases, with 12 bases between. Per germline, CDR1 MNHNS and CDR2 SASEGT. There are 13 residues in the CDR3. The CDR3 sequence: CASRTGSGQPQHF. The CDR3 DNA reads TGTGCCAGCAGAACAGGGTCGGGTCAGCCCCAGCATTTT.

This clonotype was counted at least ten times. The CDR3 bases are TGTGCCAGCAGTTTGGGGACCCTAGGCAATCAGCCCCAGCATTTT. Its translation is CASSLGTLGNQPQHF. The rearrangement joins TRBV7-8 to TRBJ1-5; maybe TRBD1 (5 bases). Germline V CDR1 and CDR2: SGHVS, FQNEAQ. The CDR3 has 15 amino acids. The V end was cut by 6 bases, the J end by 2 bases, with 14 bases between.

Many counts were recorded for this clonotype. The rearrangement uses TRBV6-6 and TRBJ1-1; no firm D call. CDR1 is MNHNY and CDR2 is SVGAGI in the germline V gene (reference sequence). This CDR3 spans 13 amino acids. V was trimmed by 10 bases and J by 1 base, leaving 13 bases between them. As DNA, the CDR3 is TGTGCCACGTGGCCTTCAACGAACACTGAAGCTTTCTTT. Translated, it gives CATWPSTNTEAFF.